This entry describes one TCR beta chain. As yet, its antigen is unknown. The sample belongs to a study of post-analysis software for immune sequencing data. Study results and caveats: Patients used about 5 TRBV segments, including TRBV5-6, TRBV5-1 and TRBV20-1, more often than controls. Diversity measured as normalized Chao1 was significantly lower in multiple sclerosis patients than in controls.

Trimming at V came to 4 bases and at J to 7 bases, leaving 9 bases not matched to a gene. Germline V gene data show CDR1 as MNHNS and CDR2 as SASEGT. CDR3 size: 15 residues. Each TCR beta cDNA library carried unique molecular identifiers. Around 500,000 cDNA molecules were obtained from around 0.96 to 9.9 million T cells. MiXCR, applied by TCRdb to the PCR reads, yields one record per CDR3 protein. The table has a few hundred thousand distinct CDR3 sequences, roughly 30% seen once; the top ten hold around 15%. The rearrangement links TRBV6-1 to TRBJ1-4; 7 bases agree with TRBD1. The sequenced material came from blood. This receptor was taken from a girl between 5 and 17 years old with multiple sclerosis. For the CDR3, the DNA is TGTGCCAGCAGTGTTTCACAGGGGCGATCTGAAAAACTGTTTTTT. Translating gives CASSVSQGRSEKLFF.